This T cell receptor beta chain was sequenced in a study of cytomegalovirus exposure and HLA in healthy donors. The CDR3 length is 14 residues. The V gene's germline CDR1 is SGHVS and CDR2 FQNEAQ. Trimming took off 5 bases at V and 3 bases at J, with 11 bases between the two ends. This table comes from immunoSEQ multiplex PCR, and its TCRdb copy is limited to in-frame clones, with some not included. Seen here are 110,000 to 150,000 clones, about nine tenths observed once, and the top ten hold 0.6% to 0.8%. This clonotype originated in a young man in good health and CMV-seronegative. Sequencing was performed on PBMCs. The chain links TRBV7-8 to TRBJ1-5; D is perhaps TRBD1 (6 bases). The CDR3 DNA sequence: TGTGCCAGCAGCCCCGGGACACTCAATCAGCCCCAGCATTTT. Translation: CASSPGTLNQPQHF.